The clone carrying this TCR beta chain has only a few counts. The data originate from a study of radiation and T cells in renal cell carcinoma. Study details: Nephrectomy followed 15 Gy stereotactic body radiation by 4 weeks.

Libraries were prepared by immunoSEQ multiplex PCR; TCRdb keeps only in-frame clonotypes and omits some of them. This sample has about 160,000 clones, with about 85% found just once. Time point described: baseline pretreatment blood. The sample's treatment: 15 Gy SBRT to primary tumor, nephrectomy 4 weeks later. The length of the CDR3 is 13 residues. Germline CDR1 SQVTM, CDR2 ANQGSEA. Between the trimmed V and J ends, which lost 0 bases and 5 bases, there was a span of 10 bases. This receptor was obtained from a woman aged 65 to 85 with renal cell carcinoma. This chain links TRBV29-1 with TRBJ1-1; D is possibly TRBD1 (5 bases). Material: blood, obtained from a patient whose treatment included radiotherapy and nephrectomy. The CDR3 spells CSVEERRGTEAFF. CDR3 nucleotide sequence: TGCAGCGTTGAAGAACGTCGGGGGACTGAAGCTTTCTTT.